The rows below give T cell receptor beta chains drawn from one sample of a study of blood T cell repertoires in COVID-19. The assay was immunoSEQ multiplex PCR, and TCRdb's table has in-frame clones only and misses some. Of a few hundred thousand clones in the sample, more than 75% were seen once. Sequencing used PBMCs or T cells enriched from blood (not recorded which). The receptors stem from a woman aged 60-70 years in a cohort exposed to, infected with or recovered from COVID-19 (not recorded which). Both conserved end residues are part of each CDR3. The order of the fields is V gene, J gene, CDR3 protein.

TRBV2,TRBJ2-6,CASKAGTGGYSGANVLTF
TRBV28,TRBJ1-4,CASSGTGSTTYEKLFF
TRBV5-5,TRBJ2-7,CASSSPTGYSTPRKYF
TRBV18,TRBJ1-2,CASSPGQVANYGYTF
TRBV6-4,TRBJ2-2,CASSETVVANTGELFF
TRBV28,TRBJ2-2,CATTLWGSGLEVSGELFF
TRBV5-1,TRBJ2-7,CASSNGRGSYEQYF
TRBV2,TRBJ2-2,CASSSGLAGVSGELFF
TRBV5-1,TRBJ2-1,CASSLGLAGTSYNEQFF
TRBV5-1,TRBJ1-1,CASSAGQGITEAFF
TRBV2,TRBJ2-7,CASRLSGRSYEQYF
TRBV5-1,TRBJ1-6,CASSLTGQGYNSPLHF
TRBV3-1/TRBV3-2,TRBJ1-6,CASSQDLGGARGNSPLHF
TRBV28,TRBJ1-5,CASIQWGDQPQHF
TRBV6-5,TRBJ1-5,CASTGGPNQPQHF
TRBV27,TRBJ2-7,CASTSRLGFEQYF
TRBV29-1,TRBJ1-5,CSVLGTGGDSNQPQHF